The clone carrying this TCR beta chain was observed at least ten times. What it binds is not known. The sample belongs to a study of regulatory T cells in long-lasting Graves disease. Both iRepertoire HTBI primers and Arm-PCR of CDR3 regions were used to build the TCR beta libraries. MiXCR was run by TCRdb on the multiplex PCR reads, yielding one entry per CDR3 protein. The top ten hold around 12% of the sample, which has roughly 510,000 distinct CDR3 sequences, roughly 15% seen once. Points from the study as a whole: Persistent disease was characterized by preferential usage of TRBV28, TRBJ1-2 and TRBJ2-5. Persistent patients shared more public clonotypes (under 3,000) than newly diagnosed patients (about 1,000).

The CDR3 has 10 amino acids. CDR1 and CDR2 from the germline V gene are SEHNR and FQNEAQ (reference sequence). V shed 5 bases and J shed 8 bases, with 4 bases lying between them. Time point meaning: newly diagnosed GD, antithyroid drugs for less than 3 months. Preparation of the TCR library used RNA extracted from PBMCs. This same sample was also taken into another study, of T cells in Graves' hyperthyroidism and ophthalmopathy. From that report: Patients aged 18 to 65 had newly diagnosed hyperthyroidism that had lasted under 2 months. The majority of expanded thyroid clonotypes above 0.001 also appeared in blood.

The sample consisted of peripheral blood mononuclear cells (PBMCs), taken at new diagnosis, from a patient treated with antithyroid drugs. The rearrangement joins TRBV7-9 to TRBJ2-1; D call uncertain. The sequence came from a man in his late teens or twenties with Graves disease. The CDR3 spells CASSRDEQFF. CDR3 in DNA: TGTGCCAGCAGCAGAGATGAGCAGTTCTTC.